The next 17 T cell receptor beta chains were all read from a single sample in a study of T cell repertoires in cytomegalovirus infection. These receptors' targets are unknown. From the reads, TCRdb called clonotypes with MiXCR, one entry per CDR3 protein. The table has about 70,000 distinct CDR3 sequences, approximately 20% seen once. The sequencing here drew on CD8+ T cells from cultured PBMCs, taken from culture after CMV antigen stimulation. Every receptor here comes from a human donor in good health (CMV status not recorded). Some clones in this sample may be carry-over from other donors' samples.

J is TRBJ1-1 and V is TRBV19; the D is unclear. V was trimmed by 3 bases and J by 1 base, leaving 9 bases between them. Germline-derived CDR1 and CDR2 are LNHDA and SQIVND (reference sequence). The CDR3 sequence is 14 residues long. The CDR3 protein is CASSMNRPNTEAFF. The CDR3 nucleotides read TGTGCCAGTAGTATGAACAGACCGAACACTGAAGCTTTCTTT.

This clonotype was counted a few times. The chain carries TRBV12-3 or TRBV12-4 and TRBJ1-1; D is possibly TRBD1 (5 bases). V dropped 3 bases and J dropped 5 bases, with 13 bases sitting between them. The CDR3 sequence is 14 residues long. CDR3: CASSFGGGRTEAFF. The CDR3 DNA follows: TGTGCCAGCAGTTTCGGCGGGGGGAGAACTGAAGCTTTCTTT.

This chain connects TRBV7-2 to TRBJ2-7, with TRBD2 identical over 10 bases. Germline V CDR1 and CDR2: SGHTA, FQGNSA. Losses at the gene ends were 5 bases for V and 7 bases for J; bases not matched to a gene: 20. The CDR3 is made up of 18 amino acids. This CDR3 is CASSLYSSGGPVLGEQYF. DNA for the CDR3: TGTGCCAGCAGCCTATATTCTAGCGGGGGACCTGTTCTGGGAGAGCAGTACTTC. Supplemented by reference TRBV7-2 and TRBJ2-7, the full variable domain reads GAGVSQSPSNKVTEKGKDVELRCDPISGHTALYWYRQSLGQGLEFLIYFQGNSAPDKSGLPSDRFSAERTGGSVSTLTIQRTQQEDSAVYLCASSLYSSGGPVLGEQYFGPGTRLTVT.

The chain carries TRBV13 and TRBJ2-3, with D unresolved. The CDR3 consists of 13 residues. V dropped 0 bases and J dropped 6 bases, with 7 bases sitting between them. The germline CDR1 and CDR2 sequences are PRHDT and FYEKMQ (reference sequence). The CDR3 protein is CASSLGVGDTQYF. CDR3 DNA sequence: TGTGCCAGCAGCTTAGGGGTAGGGGATACGCAGTATTTT.

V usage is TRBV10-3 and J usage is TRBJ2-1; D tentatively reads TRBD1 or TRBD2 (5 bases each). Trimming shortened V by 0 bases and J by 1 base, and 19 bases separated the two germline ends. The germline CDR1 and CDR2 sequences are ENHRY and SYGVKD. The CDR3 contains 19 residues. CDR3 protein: CAISESFMLGPSSYNEQFF. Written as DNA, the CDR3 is TGTGCCATCAGTGAGTCGTTTATGTTGGGACCCTCTTCCTACAATGAGCAGTTCTTC.

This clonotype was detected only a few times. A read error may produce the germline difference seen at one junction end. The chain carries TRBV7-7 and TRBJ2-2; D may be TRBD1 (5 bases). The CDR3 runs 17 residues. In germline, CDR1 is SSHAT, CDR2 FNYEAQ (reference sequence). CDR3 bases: TGTGCTAGCAGCTTAAGGACACCCTCGGCGAACACCGGGGAGCTGTTTTTT. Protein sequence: CASSLRTPSANTGELFF.

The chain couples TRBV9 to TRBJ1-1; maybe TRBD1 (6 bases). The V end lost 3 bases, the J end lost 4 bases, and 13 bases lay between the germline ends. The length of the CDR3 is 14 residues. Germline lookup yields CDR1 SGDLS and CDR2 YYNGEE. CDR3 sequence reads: CASSALEGGTEAFF. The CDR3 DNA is TGTGCCAGCAGCGCTTTAGAGGGGGGCACTGAAGCTTTCTTT.

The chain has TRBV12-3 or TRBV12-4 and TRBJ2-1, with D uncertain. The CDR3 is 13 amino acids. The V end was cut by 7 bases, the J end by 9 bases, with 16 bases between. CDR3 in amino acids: CASIISGSGEQFF. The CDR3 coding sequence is TGTGCCAGCATTATTTCGGGCAGTGGTGAGCAGTTCTTC.

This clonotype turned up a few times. CDR3 in amino acids: CASRVWTTVWAGYAYNSPLHF. The CDR3 DNA sequence: TGTGCCAGCAGAGTCTGGACGACTGTTTGGGCAGGGTATGCCTATAATTCACCCCTCCACTTT. This chain uses TRBV28 with TRBJ1-6, with D possibly being TRBD1 (5 bases). Per the germline V gene, CDR1 is MDHEN and CDR2 is SYDVKM. The ends were cut back, 6 bases at V and 2 bases at J, with 29 bases in the middle. The CDR3 contains 21 residues.

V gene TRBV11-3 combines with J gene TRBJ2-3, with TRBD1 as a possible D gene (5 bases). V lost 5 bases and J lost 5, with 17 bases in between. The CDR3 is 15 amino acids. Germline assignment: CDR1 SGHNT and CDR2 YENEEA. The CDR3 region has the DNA TGTGCCAGCAGCACCGATGGGGCCACTGGAGATACGCAGTATTTT. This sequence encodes CASSTDGATGDTQYF.

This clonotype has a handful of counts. CDR3 loop: CASHPGLDTSGNTIYF. DNA of the CDR3: TGTGCCAGTCATCCGGGACTCGACACCTCTGGAAACACCATATATTTT. The chain uses TRBV18 and TRBJ1-3; D perhaps matches TRBD1 (5 bases). The CDR3 length is 16 residues. Germline V lookup: CDR1 KGHSH, CDR2 LQKENI. The ends were cut back, 9 bases at V and 0 bases at J, with 18 bases in the middle.

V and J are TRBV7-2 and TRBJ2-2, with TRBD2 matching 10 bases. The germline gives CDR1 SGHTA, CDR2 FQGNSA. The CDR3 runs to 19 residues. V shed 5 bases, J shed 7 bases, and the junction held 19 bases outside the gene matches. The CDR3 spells CASSTRTSGSPEGVGELFF. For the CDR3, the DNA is TGTGCCAGCAGCACTAGGACTAGCGGTAGTCCCGAGGGGGTCGGGGAGCTGTTTTTT.

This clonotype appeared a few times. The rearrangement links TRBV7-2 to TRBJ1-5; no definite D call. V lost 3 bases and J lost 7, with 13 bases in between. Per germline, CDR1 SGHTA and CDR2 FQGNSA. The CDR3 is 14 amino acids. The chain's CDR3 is CASSFPGVGQPQHF. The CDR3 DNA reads TGTGCCAGCAGCTTTCCCGGGGTGGGGCAGCCCCAGCATTTT.

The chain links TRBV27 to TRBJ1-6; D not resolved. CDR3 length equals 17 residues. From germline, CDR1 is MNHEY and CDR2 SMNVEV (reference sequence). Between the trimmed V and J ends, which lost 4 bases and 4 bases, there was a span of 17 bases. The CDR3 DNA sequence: TGTGCCAGCAGTTCCGCTCCAACGACGGTGTATAATTCACCCCTCCACTTT. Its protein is CASSSAPTTVYNSPLHF.

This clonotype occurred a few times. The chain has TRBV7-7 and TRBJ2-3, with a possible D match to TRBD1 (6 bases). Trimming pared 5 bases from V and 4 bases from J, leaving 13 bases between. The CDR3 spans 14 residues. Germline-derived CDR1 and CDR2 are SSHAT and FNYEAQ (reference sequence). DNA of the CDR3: TGTGCCAGCAGCCCCTCCCAGGGGTCAGATACGCAGTATTTT. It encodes CASSPSQGSDTQYF.

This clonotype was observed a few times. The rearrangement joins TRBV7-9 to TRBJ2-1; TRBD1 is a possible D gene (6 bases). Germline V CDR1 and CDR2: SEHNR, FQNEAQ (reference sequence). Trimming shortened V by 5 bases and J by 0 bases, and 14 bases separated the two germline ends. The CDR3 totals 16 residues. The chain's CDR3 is CASSLLQGSSYNEQFF. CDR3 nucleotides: TGTGCCAGCAGCCTCTTACAGGGCAGCTCCTACAATGAGCAGTTCTTC.

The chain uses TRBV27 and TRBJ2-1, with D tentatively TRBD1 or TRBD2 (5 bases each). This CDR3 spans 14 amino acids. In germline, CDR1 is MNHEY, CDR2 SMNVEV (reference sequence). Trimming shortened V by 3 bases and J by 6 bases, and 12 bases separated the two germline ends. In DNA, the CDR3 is TGTGCCAGCAGTTTCCCGGGGCGCCGCAATGAGCAGTTCTTC. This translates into CASSFPGRRNEQFF.